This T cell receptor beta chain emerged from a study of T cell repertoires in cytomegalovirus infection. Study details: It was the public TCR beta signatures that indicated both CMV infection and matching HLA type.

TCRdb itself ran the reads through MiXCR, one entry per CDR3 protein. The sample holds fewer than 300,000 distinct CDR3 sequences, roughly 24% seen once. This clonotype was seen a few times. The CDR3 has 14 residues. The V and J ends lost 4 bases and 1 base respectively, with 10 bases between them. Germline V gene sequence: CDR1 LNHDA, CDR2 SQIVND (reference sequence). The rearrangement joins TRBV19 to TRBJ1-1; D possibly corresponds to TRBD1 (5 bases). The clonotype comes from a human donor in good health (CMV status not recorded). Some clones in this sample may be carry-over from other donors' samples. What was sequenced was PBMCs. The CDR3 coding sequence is TGTGCCAGTAGTAAGCCAGGGAGGAACACTGAAGCTTTCTTT. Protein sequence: CASSKPGRNTEAFF.